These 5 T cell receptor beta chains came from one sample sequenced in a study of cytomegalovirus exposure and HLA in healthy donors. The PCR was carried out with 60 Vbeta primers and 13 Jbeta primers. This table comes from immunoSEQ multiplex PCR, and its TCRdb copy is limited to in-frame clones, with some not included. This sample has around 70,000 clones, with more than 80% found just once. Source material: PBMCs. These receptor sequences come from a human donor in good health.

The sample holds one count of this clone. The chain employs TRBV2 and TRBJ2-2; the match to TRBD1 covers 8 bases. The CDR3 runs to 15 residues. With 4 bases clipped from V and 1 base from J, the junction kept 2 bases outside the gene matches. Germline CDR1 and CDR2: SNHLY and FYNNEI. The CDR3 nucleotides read TGTGCCAGCAGTGGACAGGGGATGAACACCGGGGAGCTGTTTTTT. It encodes CASSGQGMNTGELFF.

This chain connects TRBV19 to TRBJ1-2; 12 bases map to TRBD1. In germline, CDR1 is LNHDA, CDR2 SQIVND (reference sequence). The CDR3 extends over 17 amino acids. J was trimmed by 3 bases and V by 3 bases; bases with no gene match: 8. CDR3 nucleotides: TGTGCCAGTAGTATCTTGGGACAGGGGGCAAGGGACTATGGCTACACCTTC. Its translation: CASSILGQGARDYGYTF.

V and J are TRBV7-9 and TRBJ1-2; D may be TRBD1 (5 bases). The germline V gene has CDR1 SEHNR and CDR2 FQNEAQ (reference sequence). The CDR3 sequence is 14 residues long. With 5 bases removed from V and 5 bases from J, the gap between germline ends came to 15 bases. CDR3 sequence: CASSPLGGSYGYTF. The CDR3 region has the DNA TGTGCCAGCAGCCCCCTCGGGGGATCTTATGGCTACACCTTC.

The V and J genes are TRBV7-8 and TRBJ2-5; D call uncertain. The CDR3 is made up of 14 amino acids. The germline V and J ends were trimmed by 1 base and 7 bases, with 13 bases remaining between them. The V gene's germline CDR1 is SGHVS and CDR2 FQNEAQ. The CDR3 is CASSLERNWVTQYF. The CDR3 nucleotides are TGTGCCAGCAGCTTAGAGAGGAATTGGGTGACCCAGTACTTC.

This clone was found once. The CDR3 protein is CASWGTGLAGDEQYF. The CDR3 nucleotides read TGTGCCAGCTGGGGCACTGGACTAGCGGGGGACGAGCAGTACTTC. The chain links TRBV6-1 to TRBJ2-5; 13 bases agree with TRBD2. The J call may be mistaken, given a closer DNA end match to TRBJ2-7. From germline, CDR1 is MNHNS and CDR2 SASEGT. The CDR3 sequence is 15 residues long.